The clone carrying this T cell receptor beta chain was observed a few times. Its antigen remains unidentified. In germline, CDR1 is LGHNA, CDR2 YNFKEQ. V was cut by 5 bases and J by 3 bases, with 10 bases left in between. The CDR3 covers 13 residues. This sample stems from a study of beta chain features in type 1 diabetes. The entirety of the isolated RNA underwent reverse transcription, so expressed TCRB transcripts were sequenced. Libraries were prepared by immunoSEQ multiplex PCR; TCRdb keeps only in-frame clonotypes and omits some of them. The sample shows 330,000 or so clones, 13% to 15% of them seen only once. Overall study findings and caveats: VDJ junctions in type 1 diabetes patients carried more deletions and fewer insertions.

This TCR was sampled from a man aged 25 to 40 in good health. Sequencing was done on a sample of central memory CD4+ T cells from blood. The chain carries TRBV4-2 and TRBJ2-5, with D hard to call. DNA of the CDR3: TGTGCCAGCAGCAGGATTCTCAAAGAGACCCAGTACTTC. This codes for CASSRILKETQYF.